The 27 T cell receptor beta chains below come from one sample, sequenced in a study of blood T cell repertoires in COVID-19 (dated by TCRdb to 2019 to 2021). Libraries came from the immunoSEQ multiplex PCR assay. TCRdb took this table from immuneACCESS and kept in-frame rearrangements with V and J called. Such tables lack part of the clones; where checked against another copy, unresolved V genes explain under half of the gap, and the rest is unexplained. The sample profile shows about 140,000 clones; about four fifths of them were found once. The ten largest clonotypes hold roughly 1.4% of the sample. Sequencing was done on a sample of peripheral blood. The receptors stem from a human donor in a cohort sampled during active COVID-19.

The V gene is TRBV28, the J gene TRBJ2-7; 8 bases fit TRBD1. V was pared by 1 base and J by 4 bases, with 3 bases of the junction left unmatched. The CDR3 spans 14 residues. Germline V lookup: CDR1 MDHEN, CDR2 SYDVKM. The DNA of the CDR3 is TGTGCCAGCAGTTTATTGGGGACAGGTTACGAGCAGTACTTC. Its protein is CASSLLGTGYEQYF.

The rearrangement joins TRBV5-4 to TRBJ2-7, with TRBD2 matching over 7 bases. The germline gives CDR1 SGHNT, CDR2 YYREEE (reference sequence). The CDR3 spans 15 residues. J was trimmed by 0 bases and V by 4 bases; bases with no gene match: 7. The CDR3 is CASSPPSGSSYEQYF. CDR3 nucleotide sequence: TGTGCCAGCAGCCCGCCTAGCGGTAGCTCCTACGAGCAGTACTTC.

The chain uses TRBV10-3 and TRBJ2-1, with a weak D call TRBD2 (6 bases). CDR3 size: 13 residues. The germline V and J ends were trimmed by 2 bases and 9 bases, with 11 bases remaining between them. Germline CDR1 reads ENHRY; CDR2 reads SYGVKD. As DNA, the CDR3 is TGTGCCATCAGTGAGCGGGAGACGGCTGAGCAGTTCTTC. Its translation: CAISERETAEQFF.

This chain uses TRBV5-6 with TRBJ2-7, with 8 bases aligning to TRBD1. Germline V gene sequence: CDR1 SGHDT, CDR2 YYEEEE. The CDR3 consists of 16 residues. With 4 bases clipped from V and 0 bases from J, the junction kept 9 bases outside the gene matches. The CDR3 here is CASSPGQGWSSYEQYF. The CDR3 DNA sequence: TGTGCCAGCAGCCCAGGACAGGGTTGGAGCTCCTACGAGCAGTACTTC.

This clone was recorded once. The DNA of the CDR3 is TGTGCCAGCAGTCCACTAGACAGGGGCGGAGAAAAACTGTTTTTT. Its protein product is CASSPLDRGGEKLFF. The chain joins TRBV28 to TRBJ1-4; 8 bases agree with TRBD1. The ends lost 5 bases at V and 8 bases at J; junction bases unmatched: 10. There are 15 residues in the CDR3. Looked up from germline, CDR1 is MDHEN and CDR2 is SYDVKM.

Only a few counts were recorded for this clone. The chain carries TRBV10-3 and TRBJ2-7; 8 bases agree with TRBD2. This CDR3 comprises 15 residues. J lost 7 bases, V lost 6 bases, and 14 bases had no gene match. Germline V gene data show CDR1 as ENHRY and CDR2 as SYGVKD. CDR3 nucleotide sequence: TGTGCCATCAGCCTGCAGCGGGAGCTCAGGCGTGAGCAGTACTTC. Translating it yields CAISLQRELRREQYF.

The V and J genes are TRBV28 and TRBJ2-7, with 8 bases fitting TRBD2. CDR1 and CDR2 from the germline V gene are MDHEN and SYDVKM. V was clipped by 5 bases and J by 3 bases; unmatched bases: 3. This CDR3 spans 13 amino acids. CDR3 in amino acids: CASSVGTSYEQYF. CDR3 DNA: TGTGCCAGCAGTGTCGGGACTAGCTACGAGCAGTACTTC.

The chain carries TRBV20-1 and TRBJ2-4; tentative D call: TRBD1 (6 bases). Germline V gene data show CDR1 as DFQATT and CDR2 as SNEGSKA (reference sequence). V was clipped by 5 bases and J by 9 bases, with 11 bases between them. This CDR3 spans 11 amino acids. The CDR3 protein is CSAGGGPIQYF. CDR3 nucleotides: TGCAGTGCTGGGGGCGGGCCCATTCAGTACTTC.

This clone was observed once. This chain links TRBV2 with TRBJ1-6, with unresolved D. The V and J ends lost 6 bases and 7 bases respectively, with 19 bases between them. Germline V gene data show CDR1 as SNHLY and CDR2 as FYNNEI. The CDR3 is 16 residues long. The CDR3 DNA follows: TGTGCCAGCAGGGCTGACCTAGCCCTAAGGAATTCACCCCTCCACTTT. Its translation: CASRADLALRNSPLHF.

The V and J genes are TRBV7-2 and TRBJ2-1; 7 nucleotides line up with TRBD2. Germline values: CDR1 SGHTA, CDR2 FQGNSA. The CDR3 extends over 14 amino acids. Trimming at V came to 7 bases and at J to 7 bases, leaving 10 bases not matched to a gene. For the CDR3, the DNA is TGTGCCAGCACAACGGGAGGCAGGGTTAATGAGCAGTTCTTC. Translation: CASTTGGRVNEQFF. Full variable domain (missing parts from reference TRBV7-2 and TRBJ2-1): GAGVSQSPSNKVTEKGKDVELRCDPISGHTALYWYRQSLGQGLEFLIYFQGNSAPDKSGLPSDRFSAERTGGSVSTLTIQRTQQEDSAVYLCASTTGGRVNEQFFGPGTRLTVL.

This CDR3 reads CASSLVRIGGAGGYTF. The CDR3 coding sequence is TGTGCCAGCAGCTTAGTCCGGATAGGGGGCGCGGGTGGCTACACCTTC. This chain links TRBV7-2 with TRBJ1-2; 7 nucleotides line up with TRBD1. Germline V CDR1 and CDR2: SGHTA, FQGNSA. J lost 7 bases, V lost 1 base, and 12 bases had no gene match. CDR3 length equals 16 residues.

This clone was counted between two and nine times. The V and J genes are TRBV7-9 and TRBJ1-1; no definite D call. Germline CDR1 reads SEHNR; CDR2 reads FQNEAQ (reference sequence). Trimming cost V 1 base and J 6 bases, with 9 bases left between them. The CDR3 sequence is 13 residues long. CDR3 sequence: CASSLGASPEAFF. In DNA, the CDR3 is TGTGCCAGCAGCTTAGGTGCAAGCCCTGAAGCTTTCTTT.

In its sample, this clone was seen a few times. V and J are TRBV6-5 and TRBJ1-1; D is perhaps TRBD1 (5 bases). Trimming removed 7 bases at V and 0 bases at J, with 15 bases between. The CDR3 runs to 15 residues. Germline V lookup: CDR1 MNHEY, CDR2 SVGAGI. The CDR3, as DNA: TGTGCCAGCATAAAAACAGGCTCTATGAACACTGAAGCTTTCTTT. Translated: CASIKTGSMNTEAFF.

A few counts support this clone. The CDR3 DNA is TGTGCCAGCAGGGGGACTAGCGGGAGTCAGCAGTTCTTC. It yields the protein CASRGTSGSQQFF. The chain joins TRBV25-1 to TRBJ2-1; TRBD2 matches 14 bases. Germline CDR1 reads MGHDK; CDR2 reads SYGVNS. This CDR3 contains 13 residues. V shed 6 bases and J 11 bases; nucleotides not matched to a gene: 3.

In DNA, the CDR3 is TGTGCCAGCAGCCAAGAGGGCGGGAGAGTTTGGAATGAGCAGTTCTTC. Its translation is CASSQEGGRVWNEQFF. This chain connects TRBV3-1 (or the pseudogene TRBV3-2) to TRBJ2-1; 7 bases are a match to TRBD2. J was trimmed by 7 bases and V by 0 bases; bases with no gene match: 9. Germline V CDR1 and CDR2: LGHDT, YNNKEL (reference sequence). The CDR3 has 16 amino acids.

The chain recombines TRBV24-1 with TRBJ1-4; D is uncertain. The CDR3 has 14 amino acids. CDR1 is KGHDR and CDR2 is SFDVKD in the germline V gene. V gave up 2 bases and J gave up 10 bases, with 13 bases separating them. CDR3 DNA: TGTGCCACCAGTGATTCACAGATGCACGGAAAACTGTTTTTT. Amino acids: CATSDSQMHGKLFF.

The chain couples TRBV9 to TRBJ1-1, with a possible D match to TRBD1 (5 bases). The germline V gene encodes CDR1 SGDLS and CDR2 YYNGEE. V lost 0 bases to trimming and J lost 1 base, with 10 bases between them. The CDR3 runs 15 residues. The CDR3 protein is CASSVAARENTEAFF. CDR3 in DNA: TGTGCCAGCAGCGTAGCTGCCAGGGAGAACACTGAAGCTTTCTTT.

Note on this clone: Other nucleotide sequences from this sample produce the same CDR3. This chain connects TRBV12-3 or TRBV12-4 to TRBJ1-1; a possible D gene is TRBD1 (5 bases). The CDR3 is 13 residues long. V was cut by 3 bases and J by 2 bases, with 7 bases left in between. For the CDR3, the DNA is TGTGCCAGCAGTTTGGGGCCTAACACTGAAGCTTTCTTT. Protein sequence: CASSLGPNTEAFF.

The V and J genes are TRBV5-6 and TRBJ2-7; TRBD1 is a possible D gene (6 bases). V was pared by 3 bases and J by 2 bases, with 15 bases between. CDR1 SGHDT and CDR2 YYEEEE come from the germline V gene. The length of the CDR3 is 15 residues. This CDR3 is CASSSGQPHTYEQYF. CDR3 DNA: TGTGCCAGCAGCTCGGGACAACCCCACACCTACGAGCAGTACTTC.

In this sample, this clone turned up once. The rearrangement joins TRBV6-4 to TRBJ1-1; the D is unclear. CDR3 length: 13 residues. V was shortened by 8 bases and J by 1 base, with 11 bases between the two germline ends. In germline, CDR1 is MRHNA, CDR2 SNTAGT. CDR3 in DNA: TGTGCCAGCTGTCTCAGTGAGAACACTGAAGCTTTCTTT. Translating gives CASCLSENTEAFF.

This CDR3 reads CASSLNGLAANEQFF. As DNA, the CDR3 is TGTGCCAGCAGCTTAAACGGACTAGCTGCCAATGAGCAGTTCTTC. The J gene is TRBJ2-1, the V gene TRBV5-6; 8 bases are shared with TRBD2. CDR1 SGHDT and CDR2 YYEEEE come from the germline V gene. The V gene end was trimmed by 2 bases and the J gene end by 6 bases; junction bases not matched to a gene: 7. The CDR3 length is 15 residues.

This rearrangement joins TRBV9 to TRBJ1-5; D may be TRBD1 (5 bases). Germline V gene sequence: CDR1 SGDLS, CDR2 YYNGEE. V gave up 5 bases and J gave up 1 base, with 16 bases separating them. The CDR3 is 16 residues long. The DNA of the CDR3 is TGTGCCAGCAGTCCTCTTCGGGGGAACAGCAATCAGCCCCAGCATTTT. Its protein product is CASSPLRGNSNQPQHF. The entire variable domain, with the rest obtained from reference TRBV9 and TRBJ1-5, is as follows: DSGVTQTPKHLITATGQRVTLRCSPRSGDLSVYWYQQSLDQGLQFLIQYYNGEERAKGNILERFSAQQFPDLHSELNLSSLELGDSALYFCASSPLRGNSNQPQHFGDGTRLSIL.

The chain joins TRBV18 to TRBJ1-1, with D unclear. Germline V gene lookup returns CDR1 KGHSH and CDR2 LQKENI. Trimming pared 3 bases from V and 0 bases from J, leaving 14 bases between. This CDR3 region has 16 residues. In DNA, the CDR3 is TGTGCCAGCTCACCGACCTCCCCGGGGATGAACACTGAAGCTTTCTTT. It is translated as CASSPTSPGMNTEAFF.

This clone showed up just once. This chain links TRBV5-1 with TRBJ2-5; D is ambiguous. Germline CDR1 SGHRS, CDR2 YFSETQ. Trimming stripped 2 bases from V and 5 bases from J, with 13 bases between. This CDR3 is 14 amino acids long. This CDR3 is CASSFNWAVETQYF. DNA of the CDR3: TGCGCCAGCAGCTTTAACTGGGCAGTGGAGACCCAGTACTTC.

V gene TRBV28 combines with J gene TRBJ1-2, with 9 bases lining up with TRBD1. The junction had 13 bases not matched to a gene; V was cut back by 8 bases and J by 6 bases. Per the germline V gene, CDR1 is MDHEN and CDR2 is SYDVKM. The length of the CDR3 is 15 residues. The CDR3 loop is CASGSGTGSLNGYTF. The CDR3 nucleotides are TGTGCCAGCGGCTCCGGGACAGGGTCTTTAAATGGCTACACCTTC.

The CDR3 loop is CASSVETSTDTQYF. CDR3 DNA: TGTGCCAGCAGCGTTGAGACTAGCACAGATACGCAGTATTTT. The J gene is TRBJ2-3, the V gene TRBV9; no firm D call. V was cut by 2 bases and J by 0 bases, with 7 bases left in between. The CDR3 is 14 residues long. The germline CDR1 and CDR2 sequences are SGDLS and YYNGEE. Full variable domain (outside the CDR3, taken from reference TRBV9 and TRBJ2-3): DSGVTQTPKHLITATGQRVTLRCSPRSGDLSVYWYQQSLDQGLQFLIQYYNGEERAKGNILERFSAQQFPDLHSELNLSSLELGDSALYFCASSVETSTDTQYFGPGTRLTVL.

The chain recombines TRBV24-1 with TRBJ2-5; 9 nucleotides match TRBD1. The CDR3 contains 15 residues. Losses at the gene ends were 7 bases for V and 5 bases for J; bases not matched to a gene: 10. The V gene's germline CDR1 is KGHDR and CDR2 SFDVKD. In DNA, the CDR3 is TGTGCCACCAGCCTAACACAGGGGGCAGGGGAGACCCAGTACTTC. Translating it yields CATSLTQGAGETQYF.